This T cell receptor beta chain was identified in a study of metastatic and nonmetastatic thyroid tumors. Whole-study context: Repertoires from blood and tumor or nodule tissue of malignant and benign thyroid patients were compared. Points from the study as a whole: Versus benign nodules, malignant thyroid tumors reportedly had significantly higher TCR beta diversity, in blood and tumor.

There were no patients who had received any treatment before thyroid surgery. Note on this clone: The antigen is unknown.

In the original processing: Built for papillary thyroid cancer, a distant-metastasis classifier drew on CDR3 differences across clinicopathological groups. Using MiXCR, TCRdb reanalyzed the PCR reads. The V and J calls and clone size are TCRdb's, not the authors'. The sample holds about 43,000 clones; 24% are singletons and the top ten take around 13%. Germline V gene data show CDR1 as SGHVS and CDR2 as FNYEAQ. The CDR3 is 15 residues long. The junction had 7 bases not matched to a gene; V was cut back by 5 bases and J by 4 bases. This chain uses TRBV7-6 with TRBJ2-1; 8 positions agree with TRBD2. Sequenced input: tumor tissue. The TCR sequence derives from a female donor with papillary thyroid cancer or a benign thyroid nodule (not recorded which). Some clones in this sample may be carry-over from other donors' samples. The CDR3 DNA follows: TGTGCCAGCAGCCCGGGGGGGGGCCTTTACAATGAGCAGTTCTTC. Encoded protein: CASSPGGGLYNEQFF.